This entry is about one T cell receptor (beta chain). This entry belongs to a study of blood T cell repertoires in COVID-19. The CDR3 is 15 residues long. Germline CDR1 reads SEHNR; CDR2 reads FQNEAQ (reference sequence). The junction had 14 bases not matched to a gene; V was cut back by 5 bases and J by 7 bases. Sequencing used immunoSEQ multiplex PCR; TCRdb keeps in-frame clones, though not all of them. In the table there are 300,000 to 450,000 clones, about 88% of which are singletons. The sequence was obtained from a woman aged 25 to 39 who had recovered from COVID-19. This chain connects TRBV7-9 to TRBJ2-7; 7 bases fit TRBD2. Sample: PBMCs or T cells enriched from blood (not recorded which). This chain's CDR3 is CASSPPDLGGGEQYF. The DNA of the CDR3 is TGTGCCAGCAGCCCCCCGGACCTGGGGGGAGGGGAGCAGTACTTC.